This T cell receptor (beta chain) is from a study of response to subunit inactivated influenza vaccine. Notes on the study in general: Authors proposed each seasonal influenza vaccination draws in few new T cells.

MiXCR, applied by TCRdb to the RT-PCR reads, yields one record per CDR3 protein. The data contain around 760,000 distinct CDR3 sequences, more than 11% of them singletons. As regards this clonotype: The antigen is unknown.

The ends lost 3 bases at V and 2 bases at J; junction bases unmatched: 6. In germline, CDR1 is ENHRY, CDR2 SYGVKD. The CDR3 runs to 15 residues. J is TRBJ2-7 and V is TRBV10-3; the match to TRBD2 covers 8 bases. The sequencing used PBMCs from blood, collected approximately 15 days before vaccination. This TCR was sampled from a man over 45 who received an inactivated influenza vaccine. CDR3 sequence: CAISDSGGATYEQYF. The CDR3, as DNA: TGTGCCATCAGTGACTCCGGGGGGGCTACCTACGAGCAGTACTTC.